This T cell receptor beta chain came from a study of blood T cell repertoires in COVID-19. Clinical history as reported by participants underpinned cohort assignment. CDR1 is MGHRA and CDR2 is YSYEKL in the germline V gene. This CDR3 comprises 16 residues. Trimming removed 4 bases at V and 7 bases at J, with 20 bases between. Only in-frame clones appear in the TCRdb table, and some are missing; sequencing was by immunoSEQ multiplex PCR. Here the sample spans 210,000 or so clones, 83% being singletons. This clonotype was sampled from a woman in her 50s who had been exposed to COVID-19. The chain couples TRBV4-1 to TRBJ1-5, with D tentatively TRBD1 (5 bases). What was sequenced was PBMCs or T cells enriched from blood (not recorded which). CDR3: CASSPLGGWDGQPQHF. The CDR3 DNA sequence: TGCGCCAGCAGCCCCTTGGGGGGTTGGGACGGCCAGCCCCAGCATTTT.